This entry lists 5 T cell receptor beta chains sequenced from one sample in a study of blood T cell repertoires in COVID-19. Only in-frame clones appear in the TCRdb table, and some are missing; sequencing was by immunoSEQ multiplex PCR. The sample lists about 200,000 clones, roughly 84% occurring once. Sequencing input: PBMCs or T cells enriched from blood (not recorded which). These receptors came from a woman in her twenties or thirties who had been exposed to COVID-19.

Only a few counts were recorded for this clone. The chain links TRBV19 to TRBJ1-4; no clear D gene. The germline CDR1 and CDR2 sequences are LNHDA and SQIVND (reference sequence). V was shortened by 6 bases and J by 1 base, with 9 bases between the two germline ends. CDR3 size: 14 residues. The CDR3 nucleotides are TGTGCCAGTAGCAACCCGGGAACTAATGAAAAACTGTTTTTT. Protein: CASSNPGTNEKLFF.

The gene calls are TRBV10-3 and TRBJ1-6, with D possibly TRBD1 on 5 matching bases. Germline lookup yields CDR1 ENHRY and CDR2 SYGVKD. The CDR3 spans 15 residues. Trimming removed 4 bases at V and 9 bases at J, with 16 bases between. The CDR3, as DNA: TGTGCCATCAGTGGCGGGACTCAAATCGGTTCACCCCTCCACTTT. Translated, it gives CAISGGTQIGSPLHF.

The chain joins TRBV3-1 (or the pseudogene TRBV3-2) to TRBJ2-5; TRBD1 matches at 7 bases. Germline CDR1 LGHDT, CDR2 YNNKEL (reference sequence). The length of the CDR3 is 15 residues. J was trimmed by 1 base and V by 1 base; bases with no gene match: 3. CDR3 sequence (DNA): TGTGCCAGCAGCCAAGGTAGGGGGCCCCAAGAGACCCAGTACTTC. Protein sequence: CASSQGRGPQETQYF.

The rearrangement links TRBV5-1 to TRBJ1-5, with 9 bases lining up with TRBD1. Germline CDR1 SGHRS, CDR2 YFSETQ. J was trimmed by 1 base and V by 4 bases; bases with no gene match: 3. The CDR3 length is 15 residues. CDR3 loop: CASSITGGSNQPQHF. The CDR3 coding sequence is TGCGCCAGCAGCATCACAGGGGGCAGCAATCAGCCCCAGCATTTT.

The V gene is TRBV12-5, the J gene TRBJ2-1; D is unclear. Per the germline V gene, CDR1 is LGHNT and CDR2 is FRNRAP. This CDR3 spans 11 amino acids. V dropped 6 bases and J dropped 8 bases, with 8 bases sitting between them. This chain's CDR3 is CASGNRDEQFF. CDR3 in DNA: TGTGCTAGTGGGAATCGGGATGAGCAGTTCTTC.